This T cell receptor beta chain was profiled in a study of cytomegalovirus exposure and HLA in healthy donors. Regarding the study as a whole: The study carried out a later analysis of TCR beta sequences. It associated some 18,000 of them with specific HLA alleles at a false discovery rate of 0.05. A previous analysis found most TCR beta V segments productive roughly 87% or roughly 30% of the time. Using the classifier, cytomegalovirus status was reportedly diagnosed with high specificity and sensitivity.

The CDR3 is made up of 14 amino acids. V lost 7 bases to trimming and J lost 4 bases, with 17 bases between them. CDR1 and CDR2 (germline): MNHNY, SVGAGI (reference sequence). Comment on this clone: Its cognate antigen is unknown.

In the PCR, 60 Vbeta and 13 Jbeta primers were used. The authors' processing: About 11 million of tens of millions of unique TCR beta chains were shared, per a later count. The table came from immunoSEQ multiplex PCR; TCRdb's copy has only in-frame clones and leaves some out. V and J calls and clone size are given by that table; D and trimming were obtained from the DNA. This sample has 150,000 to 200,000 clones, with approximately 83% found just once. The clonotype originates from a boy aged 2 to 9 in good health and CMV-seronegative. The sample consisted of PBMCs. The J gene is TRBJ2-7, the V gene TRBV6-6; D ambiguous. The CDR3 nucleotides are TGTGCCAGCAAAGCAGGATATAACCCTTACGAGCAGTACTTC. It is translated as CASKAGYNPYEQYF.